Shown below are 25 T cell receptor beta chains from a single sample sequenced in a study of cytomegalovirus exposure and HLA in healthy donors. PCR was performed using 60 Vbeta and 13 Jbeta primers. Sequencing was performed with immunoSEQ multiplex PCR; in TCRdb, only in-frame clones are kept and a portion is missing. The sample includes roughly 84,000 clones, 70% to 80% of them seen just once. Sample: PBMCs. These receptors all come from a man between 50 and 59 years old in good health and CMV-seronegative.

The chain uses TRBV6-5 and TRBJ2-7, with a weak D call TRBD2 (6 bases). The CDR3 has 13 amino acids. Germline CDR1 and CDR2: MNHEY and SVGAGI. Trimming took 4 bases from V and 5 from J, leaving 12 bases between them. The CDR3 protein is CASSSEGRHEQYF. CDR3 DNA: TGTGCCAGCAGTTCGGAGGGGCGGCACGAGCAGTACTTC.

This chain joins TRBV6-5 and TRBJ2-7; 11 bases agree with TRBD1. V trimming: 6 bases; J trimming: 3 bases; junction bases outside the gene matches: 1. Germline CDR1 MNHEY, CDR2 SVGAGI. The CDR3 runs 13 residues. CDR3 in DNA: TGTGCCAGCAGGGGGACAGGGGGCTACGAGCAGTACTTC. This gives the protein CASRGTGGYEQYF.

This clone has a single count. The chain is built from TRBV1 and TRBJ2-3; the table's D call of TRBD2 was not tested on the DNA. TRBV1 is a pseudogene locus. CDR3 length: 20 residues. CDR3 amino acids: CTSSQVSSGGARKRTDTQYF. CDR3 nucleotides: TGCACCAGCAGCCAAGTCTCTAGCGGGGGAGCACGGAAGCGCACAGATACGCAGTATTTT.

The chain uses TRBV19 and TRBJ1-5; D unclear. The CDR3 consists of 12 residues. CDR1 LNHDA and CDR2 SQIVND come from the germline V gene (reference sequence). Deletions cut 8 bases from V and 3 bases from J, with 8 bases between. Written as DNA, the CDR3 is TGTGCCAGTCGTGCGGCCAATCAGCCCCAGCATTTT. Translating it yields CASRAANQPQHF.

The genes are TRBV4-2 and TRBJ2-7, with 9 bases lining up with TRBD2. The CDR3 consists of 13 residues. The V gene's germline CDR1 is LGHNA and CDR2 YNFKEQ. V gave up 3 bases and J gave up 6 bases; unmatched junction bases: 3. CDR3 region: CASSQGSGGEQYF. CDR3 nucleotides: TGTGCCAGCAGCCAGGGTAGCGGGGGCGAGCAGTACTTC.

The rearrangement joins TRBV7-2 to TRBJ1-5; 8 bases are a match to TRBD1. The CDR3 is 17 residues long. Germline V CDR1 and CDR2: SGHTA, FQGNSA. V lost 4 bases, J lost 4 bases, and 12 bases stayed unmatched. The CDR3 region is CASSSDRGGVRNQPQHF. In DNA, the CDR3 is TGTGCCAGCAGCTCCGACAGGGGTGGGGTTCGGAATCAGCCCCAGCATTTT.

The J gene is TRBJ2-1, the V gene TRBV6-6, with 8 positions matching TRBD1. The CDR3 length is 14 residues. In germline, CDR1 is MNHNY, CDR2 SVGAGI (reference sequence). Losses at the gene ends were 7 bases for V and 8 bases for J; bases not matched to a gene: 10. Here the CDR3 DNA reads TGTGCCAGCACCAGGACAGGGTCGGAGGATGAGCAGTTCTTC. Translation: CASTRTGSEDEQFF.

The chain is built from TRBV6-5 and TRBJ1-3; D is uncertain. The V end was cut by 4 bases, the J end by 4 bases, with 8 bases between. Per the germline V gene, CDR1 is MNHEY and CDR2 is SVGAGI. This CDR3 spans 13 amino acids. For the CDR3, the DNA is TGTGCCAGCAGTTGGAGGAGGGGAAACACCATATATTTT. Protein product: CASSWRRGNTIYF.

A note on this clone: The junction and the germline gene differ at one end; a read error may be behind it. The CDR3 spells CASSYSDSYAQYF. CDR3 nucleotides: TGTGCCAGCAGTTACTCGGACAGCTACGCGCAGTACTTC. The chain has TRBV6-6 and TRBJ2-7; the D gene is possibly TRBD1 (6 bases). Germline assignment: CDR1 MNHNY and CDR2 SVGAGI (reference sequence). The CDR3 length is 13 residues.

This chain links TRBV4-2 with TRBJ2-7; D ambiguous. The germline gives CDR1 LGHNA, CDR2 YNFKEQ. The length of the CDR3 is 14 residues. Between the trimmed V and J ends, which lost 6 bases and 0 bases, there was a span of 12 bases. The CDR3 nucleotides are TGTGCCAGCAGTCGCGACTTCAGCTCCTACGAGCAGTACTTC. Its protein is CASSRDFSSYEQYF.

This CDR3 is CASSTGAVNTEAFF. The CDR3 DNA is TGTGCCAGCAGTACAGGGGCGGTGAACACTGAAGCTTTCTTT. The chain is built from TRBV28 and TRBJ1-1; TRBD1 agrees at 7 bases. The trim removed 5 bases at V and 0 bases at J, leaving 3 bases unmatched. This CDR3 spans 14 amino acids. Looked up from germline, CDR1 is MDHEN and CDR2 is SYDVKM. The variable domain in full, completed from reference TRBV28 and TRBJ1-1, reads DVKVTQSSRYLVKRTGEKVFLECVQDMDHENMFWYRQDPGLGLRLIYFSYDVKMKEKGDIPEGYSVSREKKERFSLILESASTNQTSMYLCASSTGAVNTEAFFGQGTRLTVV.

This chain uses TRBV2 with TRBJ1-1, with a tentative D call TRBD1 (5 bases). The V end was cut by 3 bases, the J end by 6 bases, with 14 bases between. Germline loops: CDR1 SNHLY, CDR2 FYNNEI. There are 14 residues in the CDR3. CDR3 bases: TGTGCCAGCAGTGATGCGGGGCCGGCGGCTGAAGCTTTCTTT. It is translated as CASSDAGPAAEAFF.

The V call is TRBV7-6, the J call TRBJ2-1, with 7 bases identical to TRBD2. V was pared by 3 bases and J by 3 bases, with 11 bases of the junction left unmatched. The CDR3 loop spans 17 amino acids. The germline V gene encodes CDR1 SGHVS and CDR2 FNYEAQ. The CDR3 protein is CASSFLASGLSYNEQFF. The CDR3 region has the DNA TGTGCCAGCAGCTTCTTGGCTAGCGGACTAAGCTACAATGAGCAGTTCTTC.

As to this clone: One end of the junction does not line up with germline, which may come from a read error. CDR3 protein: CSSSSKAVSYTF. The CDR3 bases are TGTTCCAGCAGCTCAAAGGCGGTTAGCTACACCTTC. The chain links TRBV7-9 to TRBJ1-2; D unclear. CDR3 size: 12 residues. Germline loops: CDR1 SEHNR, CDR2 FQNEAQ (reference sequence). Full variable domain (missing parts from reference TRBV7-9 and TRBJ1-2): DTGVSQNPRHKITKRGQNVTFRCDPISEHNRLYWYRQTLGQGPEFLTYFQNEAQLEKSRLLSDRFSAERPKGSFSTLEIQRTEQGDSAMYLCSSSSKAVSYTFGSGTRLTVV.

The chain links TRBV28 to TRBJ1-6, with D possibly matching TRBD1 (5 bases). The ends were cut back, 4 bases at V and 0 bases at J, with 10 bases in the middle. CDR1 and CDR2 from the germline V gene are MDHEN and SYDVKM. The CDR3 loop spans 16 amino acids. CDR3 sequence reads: CASSSRAFSYNSPLHF. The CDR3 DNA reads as TGTGCCAGCAGTTCCAGGGCTTTCTCCTATAATTCACCCCTCCACTTT. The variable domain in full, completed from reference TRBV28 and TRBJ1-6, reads DVKVTQSSRYLVKRTGEKVFLECVQDMDHENMFWYRQDPGLGLRLIYFSYDVKMKEKGDIPEGYSVSREKKERFSLILESASTNQTSMYLCASSSRAFSYNSPLHFGNGTRLTVT.

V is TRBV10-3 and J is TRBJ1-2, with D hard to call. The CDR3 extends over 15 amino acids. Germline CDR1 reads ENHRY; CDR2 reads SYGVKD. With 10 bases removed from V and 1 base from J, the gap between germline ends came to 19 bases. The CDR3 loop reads CASGLNDPFNYGYTF. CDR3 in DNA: TGTGCCAGCGGCCTAAACGACCCTTTTAACTATGGCTACACCTTC.

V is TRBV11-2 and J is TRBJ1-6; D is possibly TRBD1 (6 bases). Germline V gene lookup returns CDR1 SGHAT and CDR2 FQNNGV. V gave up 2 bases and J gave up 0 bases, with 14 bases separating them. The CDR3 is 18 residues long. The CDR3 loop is CASSLFSGQSSYNSPLHF. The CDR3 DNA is TGTGCCAGCAGCTTATTTTCGGGACAAAGCTCCTATAATTCACCCCTCCACTTT. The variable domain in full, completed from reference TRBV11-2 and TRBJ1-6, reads EAGVAQSPRYKIIEKRQSVAFWCNPISGHATLYWYQQILGQGPKLLIQFQNNGVVDDSQLPKDRFSAERLKGVDSTLKIQPAKLEDSAVYLCASSLFSGQSSYNSPLHFGNGTRLTVT.

The CDR3, as DNA: TGTGCCAGCTCCCGGGACAGGGTCACCTACGAGCAGTACTTC. Translation: CASSRDRVTYEQYF. The J gene is TRBJ2-7, the V gene TRBV18; 9 bases are shared with TRBD1. Trimming removed 6 bases from V and 2 bases from J; junction bases left unmatched: 5. Germline V CDR1 and CDR2: KGHSH, LQKENI. The CDR3 is 14 residues long.

The CDR3 is CASSGQQAYEQYF. The DNA of the CDR3 is TGCGCCAGCAGTGGGCAGCAGGCCTACGAGCAGTACTTC. The chain links TRBV5-1 to TRBJ2-7; unclear D gene. Trimming pared 5 bases from V and 2 bases from J, leaving 11 bases between. Germline V gene sequence: CDR1 SGHRS, CDR2 YFSETQ. The CDR3 has 13 residues. Based on the CDR3 plus reference TRBV5-1 and TRBJ2-7, the full variable domain is KAGVTQTPRYLIKTRGQQVTLSCSPISGHRSVSWYQQTPGQGLQFLFEYFSETQRNKGNFPGRFSGRQFSNSRSEMNVSTLELGDSALYLCASSGQQAYEQYFGPGTRLTVT.

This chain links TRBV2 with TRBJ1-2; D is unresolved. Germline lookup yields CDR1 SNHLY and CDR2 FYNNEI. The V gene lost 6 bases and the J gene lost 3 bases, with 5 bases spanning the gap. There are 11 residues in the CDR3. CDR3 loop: CASRSDYGYTF. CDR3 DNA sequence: TGTGCCAGCAGAAGCGACTATGGCTACACCTTC.

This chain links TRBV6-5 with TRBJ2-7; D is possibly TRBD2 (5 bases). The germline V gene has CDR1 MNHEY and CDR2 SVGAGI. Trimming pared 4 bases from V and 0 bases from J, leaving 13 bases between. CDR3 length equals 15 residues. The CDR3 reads CASSSQGDYSYEQYF. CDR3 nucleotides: TGTGCCAGCAGTTCCCAAGGTGACTACTCCTACGAGCAGTACTTC.

The DNA of the CDR3 is TGTGCCAGCAGCACAGGGCAGGGGGTCGACTACGAGCAGTACTTC. The encoded protein is CASSTGQGVDYEQYF. The rearrangement links TRBV28 to TRBJ2-7, with 7 bases identical to TRBD1. J gave up 3 bases and V 6 bases, and 11 bases lay outside the gene matches. CDR3 length equals 15 residues. From germline, CDR1 is MDHEN and CDR2 SYDVKM.

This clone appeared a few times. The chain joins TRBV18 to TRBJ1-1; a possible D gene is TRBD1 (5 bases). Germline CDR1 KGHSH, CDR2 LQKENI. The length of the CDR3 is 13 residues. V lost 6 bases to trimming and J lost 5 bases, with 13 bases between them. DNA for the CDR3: TGTGCCAGCTCTACAGGAGATCGAACTGAAGCTTTCTTT. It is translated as CASSTGDRTEAFF.

CDR3 DNA sequence: TGTGCCAGCAGCCTTACCGGGAACCGGTATGAAAAACTGTTTTTT. Translating gives CASSLTGNRYEKLFF. This chain uses TRBV28 with TRBJ1-4; D gene uncertain. CDR3 length: 15 residues. V lost 6 bases to trimming and J lost 6 bases, with 17 bases between them. Per germline, CDR1 MDHEN and CDR2 SYDVKM. Full variable domain (outside the CDR3, taken from reference TRBV28 and TRBJ1-4): DVKVTQSSRYLVKRTGEKVFLECVQDMDHENMFWYRQDPGLGLRLIYFSYDVKMKEKGDIPEGYSVSREKKERFSLILESASTNQTSMYLCASSLTGNRYEKLFFGSGTQLSVL.

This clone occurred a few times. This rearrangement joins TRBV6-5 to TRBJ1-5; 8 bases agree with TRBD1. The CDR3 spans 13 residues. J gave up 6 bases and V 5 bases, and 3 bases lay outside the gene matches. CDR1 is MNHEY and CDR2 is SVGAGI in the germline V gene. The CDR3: CASSPGGRQPQHF. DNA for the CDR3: TGTGCCAGCAGTCCAGGGGGCCGTCAGCCCCAGCATTTT.